The 21 T cell receptor beta chains below were found in one sample sequenced in a study of tumour-infiltrating T cells in Burkitt lymphoma. Libraries were prepared by immunoSEQ multiplex PCR; TCRdb keeps only in-frame clonotypes and omits some of them. Altogether around 13,000 clones are present, 65% to 90% being singletons, with the ten largest covering approximately 1.5%. The sample was tumor tissue. The receptors come from a human donor with diffuse large B-cell lymphoma.

The rearrangement uses TRBV29-1 and TRBJ1-4; D remains ambiguous. The V end lost 3 bases, the J end lost 4 bases, and 9 bases lay between the germline ends. The CDR3 extends over 13 amino acids. Germline V gene lookup returns CDR1 SQVTM and CDR2 ANQGSEA. CDR3 coding DNA: TGCAGCGTTGAGGGAGAGGGTAATGAAAAACTGTTTTTT. It specifies CSVEGEGNEKLFF.

This clone was seen only a few times. V gene TRBV18 combines with J gene TRBJ2-2; TRBD1 might be the D (6 bases). CDR3 size: 17 residues. The germline V and J ends were trimmed by 8 bases and 0 bases, with 19 bases remaining between them. In germline, CDR1 is KGHSH, CDR2 LQKENI. CDR3 region: CASPLRAGDANTGELFF. The CDR3 nucleotides are TGTGCCAGCCCCCTCCGGGCAGGGGACGCGAACACCGGGGAGCTGTTTTTT.

The chain couples TRBV5-6 to TRBJ2-7; D remains ambiguous. The V gene lost 3 bases and the J gene lost 2 bases, with 0 bases spanning the gap. Germline CDR1 and CDR2: SGHDT and YYEEEE. The CDR3 length is 10 residues. CDR3 protein: CASSSYEQYF. The CDR3 bases are TGTGCCAGCAGCTCCTACGAGCAGTACTTC.

V is TRBV7-2 and J is TRBJ1-1; D unclear. Germline V gives CDR1 SGHTA, CDR2 FQGNSA. This CDR3 is built from 12 residues. Trimming took off 2 bases at V and 4 bases at J, with 5 bases between the two ends. The CDR3 reads CASSLILTEAFF. The DNA for the CDR3 is TGTGCCAGCAGCTTAATCCTCACTGAAGCTTTCTTT.

The chain is built from TRBV19 and TRBJ2-5, with D tentatively TRBD1 (5 bases). The length of the CDR3 is 13 residues. V was clipped by 6 bases and J by 2 bases, with 10 bases between them. Germline-derived CDR1 and CDR2 are LNHDA and SQIVND (reference sequence). In DNA, the CDR3 is TGTGCCAGTAGAGGGGCAGTTCAAGAGACCCAGTACTTC. Protein sequence: CASRGAVQETQYF.

This sequence joins TRBV4-1 and TRBJ2-1; D possibly corresponds to TRBD2 (5 bases). Germline assignment: CDR1 MGHRA and CDR2 YSYEKL. The length of the CDR3 is 16 residues. Trimming removed 0 bases from V and 4 bases from J, with 13 bases in between. Here the CDR3 DNA reads TGCGCCAGCAGCCAAGAAGAAGCGGTGCAATACAATGAGCAGTTCTTC. Its protein is CASSQEEAVQYNEQFF.

This clone was counted a few times. The V gene is TRBV28, the J gene TRBJ1-2; TRBD1 is a possible D gene (5 bases). V lost 2 bases and J 7 bases, leaving 17 bases between the germline ends. The germline gives CDR1 MDHEN, CDR2 SYDVKM. The CDR3 extends over 15 amino acids. The CDR3 here is CASSLELDGTRGYTF. CDR3 nucleotides: TGTGCCAGCAGTTTAGAGCTTGACGGGACGCGTGGCTACACCTTC.

This chain links TRBV14 with TRBJ2-7, with D unclear. The germline V gene has CDR1 SGHDN and CDR2 FVKESK. The CDR3 runs to 13 residues. Between the trimmed V and J ends, which lost 3 bases and 0 bases, there was a span of 6 bases. The CDR3 is CASSQVGSYEQYF. The CDR3, as DNA: TGTGCCAGCAGCCAGGTCGGCTCCTACGAGCAGTACTTC.

This clone was seen once. V is TRBV9 and J is TRBJ2-1, with 8 positions matching TRBD1. CDR1 and CDR2 (germline): SGDLS, YYNGEE. This CDR3 has 16 amino acids. V gave up 4 bases and J gave up 4 bases; unmatched junction bases: 10. Written as DNA, the CDR3 is TGTGCCAGCAGCCCATCGGACAGGGTAGGGTACAATGAGCAGTTCTTC. Protein sequence: CASSPSDRVGYNEQFF.

The chain couples TRBV5-6 to TRBJ1-1; 8 bases are a match to TRBD1. This CDR3 is 16 amino acids long. With 2 bases clipped from V and 5 bases from J, the junction kept 11 bases outside the gene matches. Germline values: CDR1 SGHDT, CDR2 YYEEEE. Here the CDR3 reads CASSLDRGLVETEAFF. CDR3 DNA: TGTGCCAGCAGCTTAGACAGGGGCCTGGTGGAGACTGAAGCTTTCTTT.

The V gene is TRBV7-2, the J gene TRBJ2-2, with 13 bases lining up with TRBD2. This CDR3 is 19 amino acids long. Germline-derived CDR1 and CDR2 are SGHTA and FQGNSA. The V gene end was trimmed by 6 bases and the J gene end by 3 bases; junction bases not matched to a gene: 13. The CDR3 region has the DNA TGTGCCAGCAGGGAAACTAGCGGGAGGGCCATCTGGGACACCGGGGAGCTGTTTTTT. This codes for CASRETSGRAIWDTGELFF.

The chain is built from TRBV4-3 and TRBJ1-2; the D gene is possibly TRBD1 (5 bases). From germline, CDR1 is LGHNA and CDR2 YSLEER. Trimming cost V 0 bases and J 4 bases, with 12 bases left between them. The CDR3 is 15 residues long. The DNA for the CDR3 is TGCGCCAGCAGCCAAGATCGGGGCAACAGCTATGGCTACACCTTC. Translation gives CASSQDRGNSYGYTF.

J is TRBJ2-1 and V is TRBV9; tentatively, D is TRBD1 or TRBD2 (5 bases each). There are 15 residues in the CDR3. V shed 4 bases and J shed 0 bases, with 11 bases lying between them. CDR1 is SGDLS, CDR2 YYNGEE, per germline. The CDR3, as DNA: TGTGCCAGCAGCCCTGAGGGGTTCTCCTACAATGAGCAGTTCTTC. Translation: CASSPEGFSYNEQFF.

The chain recombines TRBV19 with TRBJ2-7; TRBD2 matches at 7 bases. This CDR3 has 13 amino acids. Germline-derived CDR1 and CDR2 are LNHDA and SQIVND (reference sequence). The J segment lost 2 bases and the V segment lost 6 bases, leaving 4 bases of the junction unmatched. The CDR3 nucleotides are TGTGCCAGTAGCGCGGGGGTCGCCTACGAGCAGTACTTC. Its translation: CASSAGVAYEQYF. Full variable domain (remainder filled in from reference TRBV19 and TRBJ2-7): DGGITQSPKYLFRKEGQNVTLSCEQNLNHDAMYWYRQDPGQGLRLIYYSQIVNDFQKGDIAEGYSVSREKKESFPLTVTSAQKNPTAFYLCASSAGVAYEQYFGPGTRLTVT.

This chain joins TRBV15 and TRBJ2-5, with 12 bases identical to TRBD2. Per the germline V gene, CDR1 is LNHNV and CDR2 is YYDKDF (reference sequence). CDR3 length: 17 amino acids. The V and J ends lost 2 bases and 5 bases, in that order; junction bases with no gene match: 9. CDR3 in DNA: TGTGCCACCAGCAGAACTCGACTAGCGGGGGCCGAGGAGACCCAGTACTTC. This gives the protein CATSRTRLAGAEETQYF.

This chain uses TRBV4-2 with TRBJ1-5; 9 bases are shared with TRBD1. This CDR3 contains 15 residues. Germline values: CDR1 LGHNA, CDR2 YNFKEQ. J lost 7 bases, V lost 0 bases, and 4 bases had no gene match. CDR3 bases: TGTGCCAGCAGCCAAGAGGGACAGGGCGTGCAGCCCCAGCATTTT. Encoded protein: CASSQEGQGVQPQHF.

This clone was seen only a few times. This chain joins TRBV6-9 and TRBJ2-7; D remains ambiguous. CDR1 MNHGY and CDR2 SVAAGI come from the germline V gene. V was cut by 8 bases and J by 7 bases, with 24 bases left in between. This CDR3 has 15 residues. CDR3 DNA: TGTGCCAGCGGTATTTTTAAGGGAATTCCTAGTGAGCAGTACTTC. Translation gives CASGIFKGIPSEQYF.

V usage is TRBV5-1 and J usage is TRBJ2-7; D remains ambiguous. Germline V lookup: CDR1 SGHRS, CDR2 YFSETQ. CDR3 length: 16 amino acids. V dropped 2 bases and J dropped 0 bases, with 15 bases sitting between them. The DNA for the CDR3 is TGCGCCAGCAGCTTTAGTTTCCCCGGTAGCTCCTACGAGCAGTACTTC. This codes for CASSFSFPGSSYEQYF.

This sequence joins TRBV2 and TRBJ1-1, with D perhaps TRBD1 (5 bases). V lost 5 bases to trimming and J lost 5 bases, with 12 bases between them. Per the germline V gene, CDR1 is SNHLY and CDR2 is FYNNEI. The length of the CDR3 is 13 residues. The chain's CDR3 is CASSIPGNTEAFF. In DNA, the CDR3 is TGTGCCAGCAGTATACCAGGGAATACTGAAGCTTTCTTT. Combining the CDR3 with reference TRBV2 and TRBJ1-1 gives the whole variable domain EPEVTQTPSHQVTQMGQEVILRCVPISNHLYFYWYRQILGQKVEFLVSFYNNEISEKSEIFDDQFSVERPDGSNFTLKIRSTKLEDSAMYFCASSIPGNTEAFFGQGTRLTVV.

This clone was seen once. This chain uses TRBV2 with TRBJ2-7; weak D call: TRBD2 (6 bases). Per germline, CDR1 SNHLY and CDR2 FYNNEI. V lost 6 bases and J lost 3, with 15 bases in between. This CDR3 region has 14 residues. CDR3 amino acids: CASRLTRTNYEQYF. The CDR3 DNA reads as TGTGCCAGCAGGTTGACTAGAACCAACTACGAGCAGTACTTC. The variable domain in full, completed from reference TRBV2 and TRBJ2-7, reads EPEVTQTPSHQVTQMGQEVILRCVPISNHLYFYWYRQILGQKVEFLVSFYNNEISEKSEIFDDQFSVERPDGSNFTLKIRSTKLEDSAMYFCASRLTRTNYEQYFGPGTRLTVT.

CDR3 DNA sequence: TGCGCCAGCAGCCAAGAAGGGGCGGGAGGTCAGCCCCAGCATTTT. Its protein is CASSQEGAGGQPQHF. The rearrangement joins TRBV4-1 to TRBJ1-5; perhaps TRBD1 as D (5 bases). CDR1 is MGHRA and CDR2 is YSYEKL in the germline V gene. Trimming took 0 bases from V and 6 from J, leaving 12 bases between them. The CDR3 has 15 residues.